Sequencing of this TCR beta chain was carried out in a study of T cells after yellow fever vaccination. TCR cDNA, made by 5'RACE template switching, carried an added universal primer site and UMIs. Using its own MiXCR run on the 5' RACE reads, TCRdb lists one record per CDR3 protein. The sample comprises some 300,000 distinct CDR3 sequences, around 3.6% of which are singletons, and 20% to 25% rests with the top ten. Study-wide points: Booster samples showed a return of most primary-vaccination clones (roughly 96% CD4, around 88% CD8). Compared with primary, the secondary response was weaker and peaked at day 5, not 15.

This clonotype was seen many times. Its specificity is not known. Source: PBMCs, taken on the day of the yellow fever booster vaccination. The clonotype comes from a man aged 18 to 29 who received the YFV17D yellow fever vaccine.

Here the CDR3 DNA reads TGCGCCAGCAGCCAAACCCTAGCGGGGGGGCCGGGTACGCAGTATTTT. This translates into CASSQTLAGGPGTQYF. The rearrangement uses TRBV5-1 and TRBJ2-3, with 12 positions matching TRBD2. Germline assignment: CDR1 SGHRS and CDR2 YFSETQ. Trimming took 4 bases from V and 8 from J; bases not matched to a gene: 11. This CDR3 is 16 amino acids long.